The 17 T cell receptor beta chains given below trace back to one sample, sequenced in a study of blood T cell repertoires in COVID-19. Repertoires were generated with immunoSEQ multiplex PCR, while TCRdb's copy carries only in-frame clones and drops some. The sample records tens of thousands of clones, around 80% being singletons. The sequenced sample was peripheral blood. These receptors came from a man older than 75 with active or convalescent COVID-19.

This clone was picked up a small number of times. V is TRBV5-5 and J is TRBJ1-2; TRBD1 matches 7 bases. The J segment lost 2 bases and the V segment lost 4 bases, leaving 2 bases of the junction unmatched. Germline values: CDR1 SGHKS, CDR2 YYEKEE (reference sequence). The CDR3 length is 13 residues. CDR3 sequence reads: CASSPTGNYGYTF. CDR3 sequence (DNA): TGTGCCAGCAGCCCGACAGGGAACTATGGCTACACCTTC.

The J gene is TRBJ2-7, the V gene TRBV28; 7 bases fit TRBD2. Trimming cost V 6 bases and J 0 bases; bases outside gene matches: 23. The CDR3 length is 20 residues. Germline lookup yields CDR1 MDHEN and CDR2 SYDVKM. The CDR3 loop is CASRTLIVQGGAPSSYEQYF. The CDR3 DNA reads TGTGCCAGCAGAACCTTAATAGTTCAGGGAGGGGCACCCAGCTCCTACGAGCAGTACTTC.

The rearrangement links TRBV11-3 to TRBJ2-1; perhaps TRBD2 as D (7 bases). The CDR3 length is 14 residues. The V gene's germline CDR1 is SGHNT and CDR2 YENEEA. The ends were cut back, 5 bases at V and 12 bases at J, with 20 bases in the middle. Written as DNA, the CDR3 is TGTGCCAGCAGCCCGACCATACAGGGAGGGGGGCAGTTCTTC. Residues: CASSPTIQGGGQFF. Based on the CDR3 plus reference TRBV11-3 and TRBJ2-1, the full variable domain is EAGVVQSPRYKIIEKKQPVAFWCNPISGHNTLYWYLQNLGQGPELLIRYENEEAVDDSQLPKDRFSAERLKGVDSTLKIQPAELGDSAVYLCASSPTIQGGGQFFGPGTRLTVL.

The chain couples TRBV5-1 to TRBJ1-5; the D gene is possibly TRBD1 (5 bases). The CDR3 consists of 16 residues. Per germline, CDR1 SGHRS and CDR2 YFSETQ. V lost 4 bases, J lost 6 bases, and 20 bases lay in between. This chain's CDR3 is CASSPGGVSNSQPQHF. The DNA for the CDR3 is TGCGCCAGCAGCCCCGGGGGAGTAAGTAATAGTCAGCCCCAGCATTTT.

The rearrangement uses TRBV5-4 and TRBJ2-4, with 9 bases fitting TRBD1. In germline, CDR1 is SGHNT, CDR2 YYREEE (reference sequence). With V trimmed by 0 bases and J by 8 bases, 0 bases remained unmatched. CDR3 length equals 13 residues. The CDR3 spells CASSLGQGDIQYF. The CDR3, as DNA: TGTGCCAGCAGCTTGGGACAGGGGGACATTCAGTACTTC.

J is TRBJ1-4 and V is TRBV28, with a possible D match to TRBD1 (6 bases). The CDR3 is made up of 13 amino acids. Germline CDR1 is MDHEN and CDR2 is SYDVKM. Trimming stripped 7 bases from V and 3 bases from J, with 9 bases between. The CDR3 here is CASKRGSNEKLFF. For the CDR3, the DNA is TGTGCCAGCAAGAGGGGGTCTAATGAAAAACTGTTTTTT. Supplemented by reference TRBV28 and TRBJ1-4, the full variable domain reads DVKVTQSSRYLVKRTGEKVFLECVQDMDHENMFWYRQDPGLGLRLIYFSYDVKMKEKGDIPEGYSVSREKKERFSLILESASTNQTSMYLCASKRGSNEKLFFGSGTQLSVL.

This clone was picked up a small number of times. The rearrangement joins TRBV28 to TRBJ1-4; TRBD1 aligns across 12 bases. In germline, CDR1 is MDHEN, CDR2 SYDVKM. V shed 6 bases, J shed 3 bases, and the junction held 8 bases outside the gene matches. This CDR3 is built from 17 residues. The CDR3 DNA follows: TGTGCCAGCAGGCCCGGGACAGGGGGCAGATCTAATGAAAAACTGTTTTTT. It codes for CASRPGTGGRSNEKLFF.

CDR3 nucleotides: TGTGCCAGCAGCTTACGGGGGACAGGCAGTGAAAAACTGTTTTTT. Encoded protein: CASSLRGTGSEKLFF. This chain connects TRBV7-2 to TRBJ1-4; 8 positions agree with TRBD1. The germline CDR1 and CDR2 sequences are SGHTA and FQGNSA. The length of the CDR3 is 15 residues. The V gene end was trimmed by 2 bases and the J gene end by 7 bases; junction bases not matched to a gene: 6. The whole variable domain, filled in from reference TRBV7-2 and TRBJ1-4, reads GAGVSQSPSNKVTEKGKDVELRCDPISGHTALYWYRQSLGQGLEFLIYFQGNSAPDKSGLPSDRFSAERTGGSVSTLTIQRTQQEDSAVYLCASSLRGTGSEKLFFGSGTQLSVL.

This clone was picked up one time. CDR3 protein: CASRPGQGWPGANVLTF. The CDR3 DNA follows: TGTGCCAGCAGACCGGGACAGGGGTGGCCTGGGGCCAACGTCCTGACTTTC. V usage is TRBV2 and J usage is TRBJ2-6; 10 bases agree with TRBD1. With V trimmed by 6 bases and J by 2 bases, 7 bases remained unmatched. The CDR3 contains 17 residues. Germline V CDR1 and CDR2: SNHLY, FYNNEI.

This rearrangement joins TRBV15 to TRBJ1-1; TRBD1 might be the D (5 bases). Between the trimmed V and J ends, which lost 0 bases and 5 bases, there was a span of 13 bases. The CDR3 is 15 amino acids. CDR1 LNHNV and CDR2 YYDKDF come from the germline V gene (reference sequence). As DNA, the CDR3 is TGTGCCACCAGCAGAGATTCGACAGTTGAGACTGAAGCTTTCTTT. This encodes CATSRDSTVETEAFF.

This clone was observed a handful of times. The chain has TRBV28 and TRBJ1-4; 8 nucleotides agree with TRBD1. The CDR3 sequence is 15 residues long. V dropped 3 bases and J dropped 8; count of bases not matched to a gene: 8. Germline assignment: CDR1 MDHEN and CDR2 SYDVKM. CDR3 sequence: CASSFFTGGGEKLFF. Here the CDR3 DNA reads TGTGCCAGCAGTTTTTTTACAGGGGGTGGGGAAAAACTGTTTTTT.

This sequence joins TRBV7-2 and TRBJ2-1; perhaps TRBD1 as D (6 bases). CDR1 is SGHTA and CDR2 is FQGNSA in the germline V gene. The V gene lost 4 bases and the J gene lost 0 bases, with 10 bases spanning the gap. There are 15 residues in the CDR3. The CDR3 DNA sequence: TGTGCCAGCAGCTCGGACAGCAGCTCCTACAATGAGCAGTTCTTC. Its translation is CASSSDSSSYNEQFF.

V usage is TRBV19 and J usage is TRBJ2-3, with 8 bases that match TRBD1. The germline V gene encodes CDR1 LNHDA and CDR2 SQIVND (reference sequence). The V and J ends lost 1 base and 2 bases, in that order; junction bases with no gene match: 8. The CDR3 has 17 amino acids. CDR3 nucleotide sequence: TGTGCCAGTAGTATAGCTGGGACAGGAACCTCCACAGATACGCAGTATTTT. Amino acids: CASSIAGTGTSTDTQYF.

The V call is TRBV5-4, the J call TRBJ2-2, with TRBD2 matching over 7 bases. V was clipped by 3 bases and J by 2 bases; unmatched bases: 4. Per the germline V gene, CDR1 is SGHNT and CDR2 is YYREEE (reference sequence). CDR3 length: 15 amino acids. In nucleotides, the CDR3 is TGTGCCAGCAGCTGGACTAGGGGAAACACCGGGGAGCTGTTTTTT. Residues: CASSWTRGNTGELFF. Looking up the rest from reference TRBV5-4 and TRBJ2-2 gives the full variable domain: ETGVTQSPTHLIKTRGQQVTLRCSSQSGHNTVSWYQQALGQGPQFIFQYYREEENGRGNFPPRFSGLQFPNYSSELNVNALELDDSALYLCASSWTRGNTGELFFGEGSRLTVL.

This clone was counted only a few times. J is TRBJ1-4 and V is TRBV28; no reliable D call. CDR1 MDHEN and CDR2 SYDVKM come from the germline V gene. The CDR3 runs to 15 residues. The V end was cut by 5 bases, the J end by 5 bases, with 15 bases between. The CDR3: CASSRPGGSNEKLFF. DNA for the CDR3: TGTGCCAGCAGTCGCCCAGGAGGGAGCAATGAAAAACTGTTTTTT.

This chain joins TRBV6-1 and TRBJ2-1, with 9 bases matching TRBD2. V was clipped by 3 bases and J by 7 bases; unmatched bases: 7. The CDR3 covers 15 residues. Germline V CDR1 and CDR2: MNHNS, SASEGT. CDR3 sequence: CASSDSSGGKNEQFF. As DNA, the CDR3 is TGTGCCAGCAGTGATTCGAGCGGGGGGAAAAATGAGCAGTTCTTC.

The V and J genes are TRBV19 and TRBJ1-4; D not resolved. V was trimmed by 5 bases and J by 8 bases, leaving 6 bases between them. The CDR3 loop spans 11 amino acids. Germline V gene data show CDR1 as LNHDA and CDR2 as SQIVND (reference sequence). The CDR3 DNA follows: TGTGCCAGTAGTCTCGGGGAAAAACTGTTTTTT. Amino acid sequence: CASSLGEKLFF.